This T cell receptor beta chain was identified in a study of blood T cell repertoires in COVID-19. V lost 1 base, J lost 6 bases, and 13 bases lay in between. The germline CDR1 and CDR2 sequences are SGHTA and FQGTGA. This CDR3 has 14 amino acids. TCRdb keeps only in-frame clones here, not all; method: immunoSEQ multiplex PCR. Of roughly 60,000 clones listed, around 87% are singletons. Input material: peripheral blood. This chain joins TRBV7-3 and TRBJ2-7, with D possibly TRBD2 on 6 matching bases. This clonotype was sampled from a human donor with active COVID-19. The donor label of this sample is uncertain. CDR3 DNA sequence: TGTGCCAGCAGCTTAAAGGAGGGGTTCGGCGAGCAGTACTTC. It specifies CASSLKEGFGEQYF.